This T cell receptor (beta chain) derives from a study of T cell responses to AZD1222 COVID-19 vaccine. Germline loops: CDR1 SGHDN, CDR2 FVKESK. The CDR3 is 15 amino acids. V was pared by 0 bases and J by 7 bases, with 15 bases between. Measured with immunoSEQ multiplex PCR; TCRdb has only the in-frame clones, and not every one. The sample shows roughly 90,000 clones, about 92% of them seen only once. Second-dose intervals near 4 or 12 weeks were combined. This clonotype originated in an adult who received the AZD1222 COVID-19 vaccine. The input for sequencing was peripheral blood, taken 28 days after the second AZD1222 dose. The chain links TRBV14 to TRBJ1-2; a weak D match, TRBD1 (6 bases). The CDR3 sequence is CASSQDRRGPVGYTF. CDR3 nucleotide sequence: TGTGCCAGCAGCCAAGACCGTCGGGGGCCCGTTGGCTACACCTTC.